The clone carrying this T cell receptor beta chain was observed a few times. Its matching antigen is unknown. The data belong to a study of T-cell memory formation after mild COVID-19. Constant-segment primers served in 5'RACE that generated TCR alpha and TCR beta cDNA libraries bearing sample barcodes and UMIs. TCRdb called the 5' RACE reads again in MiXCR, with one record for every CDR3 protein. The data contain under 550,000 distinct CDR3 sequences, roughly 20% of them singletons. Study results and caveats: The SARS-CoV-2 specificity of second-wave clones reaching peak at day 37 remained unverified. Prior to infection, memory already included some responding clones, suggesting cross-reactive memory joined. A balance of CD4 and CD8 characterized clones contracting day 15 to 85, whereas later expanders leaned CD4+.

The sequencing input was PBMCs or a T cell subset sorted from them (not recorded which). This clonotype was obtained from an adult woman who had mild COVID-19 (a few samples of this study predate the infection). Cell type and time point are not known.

CDR3 nucleotide sequence: TGCGCCAGCAGCAAAGGGACAGGGGGTGCCTACGAGCAGTACTTC. It specifies CASSKGTGGAYEQYF. This chain links TRBV5-1 with TRBJ2-7; 11 bases match TRBD1. The germline V gene encodes CDR1 SGHRS and CDR2 YFSETQ. This CDR3 contains 15 residues. Trimming at V came to 4 bases and at J to 2 bases, leaving 5 bases not matched to a gene. Supplemented by reference TRBV5-1 and TRBJ2-7, the full variable domain reads KAGVTQTPRYLIKTRGQQVTLSCSPISGHRSVSWYQQTPGQGLQFLFEYFSETQRNKGNFPGRFSGRQFSNSRSEMNVSTLELGDSALYLCASSKGTGGAYEQYFGPGTRLTVT.